These 16 T cell receptor beta chains were sequenced from one sample in a study of cytomegalovirus exposure and HLA in healthy donors. The PCR contained 60 Vbeta and 13 Jbeta primers. Clones were sequenced by immunoSEQ multiplex PCR, and TCRdb holds only the in-frame ones, with some missing. The table has fewer than 150,000 clones, 15% to 19% seen once; the top ten hold roughly 2%. Sample: PBMCs. These receptors were obtained from a woman younger than 30 in good health and CMV-seronegative.

V and J are TRBV13 and TRBJ1-2; TRBD1 matches at 8 bases. The CDR3 has 14 amino acids. The junction had 11 bases not matched to a gene; V was cut back by 7 bases and J by 7 bases. The V gene's germline CDR1 is PRHDT and CDR2 FYEKMQ (reference sequence). The CDR3 spells CASTFGQGSFGYTF. The CDR3 DNA sequence: TGTGCCAGCACCTTTGGACAGGGTAGTTTTGGCTACACCTTC.

The rearrangement joins TRBV7-9 to TRBJ1-1; D uncertain. CDR3 length: 14 amino acids. Germline V gene data show CDR1 as SEHNR and CDR2 as FQNEAQ (reference sequence). Trimming took off 4 bases at V and 5 bases at J, with 14 bases between the two ends. In nucleotides, the CDR3 is TGTGCCAGCAGCTCCCCAAGCGGTTTAACTGAAGCTTTCTTT. Encoded protein: CASSSPSGLTEAFF. Filled out from reference TRBV7-9 and TRBJ1-1, the complete variable domain reads DTGVSQNPRHKITKRGQNVTFRCDPISEHNRLYWYRQTLGQGPEFLTYFQNEAQLEKSRLLSDRFSAERPKGSFSTLEIQRTEQGDSAMYLCASSSPSGLTEAFFGQGTRLTVV.

This clone occurred a few times. The chain couples TRBV29-1 to TRBJ1-3; D might be TRBD1 (5 bases). Germline CDR1 is SQVTM and CDR2 is ANQGSEA. The CDR3 has 13 amino acids. Trimming pared 6 bases from V and 3 bases from J, leaving 12 bases between. The CDR3 coding sequence is TGCAGCGTCCCCTCGGGGGATGGAAACACCATATATTTT. Its translation is CSVPSGDGNTIYF.

This clone was seen a handful of times. The V gene is TRBV19, the J gene TRBJ1-3; D remains ambiguous. Germline CDR1 reads LNHDA; CDR2 reads SQIVND (reference sequence). This CDR3 has 17 residues. Trimming removed 0 bases from V and 3 bases from J, with 15 bases in between. As DNA, the CDR3 is TGTGCCAGTAGTATAGACCCCGTGCAGATTGTTGGAAACACCATATATTTT. It is translated as CASSIDPVQIVGNTIYF.

The chain employs TRBV4-1 and TRBJ2-5; 8 nucleotides agree with TRBD1. The J segment lost 5 bases and the V segment lost 3 bases, leaving 11 bases of the junction unmatched. Per the germline V gene, CDR1 is MGHRA and CDR2 is YSYEKL. The CDR3 runs 16 residues. CDR3 in amino acids: CASSQPTGGSWETQYF. The CDR3 DNA sequence: TGCGCCAGCAGCCAGCCCACAGGGGGGAGCTGGGAGACCCAGTACTTC.

V usage is TRBV2 and J usage is TRBJ2-4; 9 bases match TRBD1. Germline V gene data show CDR1 as SNHLY and CDR2 as FYNNEI. After removal of 8 bases from V and 6 bases from J, the junction contained 14 bases not matched to a gene. This CDR3 contains 16 residues. The CDR3 coding sequence is TGTGCCAGCTCATTCGACAGGGGGTATTATAGAAACATTCAGTACTTC. Protein sequence: CASSFDRGYYRNIQYF.

This chain connects TRBV30 to TRBJ1-4, with TRBD1 matching 8 bases. The CDR3 totals 14 residues. J lost 8 bases, V lost 3 bases, and 8 bases had no gene match. The V gene's germline CDR1 is GTSNPN and CDR2 SVGIG (reference sequence). CDR3 region: CAWRSQGDGEKLFF. Written as DNA, the CDR3 is TGTGCCTGGAGGTCACAGGGGGATGGGGAAAAACTGTTTTTT.

This clone was observed a few times. J is TRBJ2-1 and V is TRBV19; 13 bases are shared with TRBD2. The CDR3 is made up of 15 amino acids. Germline CDR1 LNHDA, CDR2 SQIVND (reference sequence). J gave up 10 bases and V 5 bases, and 8 bases lay outside the gene matches. CDR3 in DNA: TGTGCCAGTAGTGGCGGACTAGCGGGAGTTAGAGAGCAGTTCTTC. Protein sequence: CASSGGLAGVREQFF.

This clone was picked up a small number of times. The genes are TRBV28 and TRBJ2-7, with 9 bases aligning to TRBD1. CDR1 MDHEN and CDR2 SYDVKM come from the germline V gene. The V segment lost 8 bases and the J segment 3 bases; nucleotides outside the gene matches: 5. CDR3 size: 13 residues. CDR3 region: CASSTGGLYEQYF. Here the CDR3 DNA reads TGTGCCAGCTCAACAGGGGGCCTCTACGAGCAGTACTTC.

This clone was seen a handful of times. The chain couples TRBV7-2 to TRBJ2-3, with 9 bases aligning to TRBD1. The CDR3 runs to 16 residues. CDR1 is SGHTA and CDR2 is FQGNSA in the germline V gene. V was clipped by 5 bases and J by 5 bases; unmatched bases: 11. The CDR3 reads CASSPTTGGIGDTQYF. The CDR3 DNA reads TGTGCCAGCAGCCCGACGACAGGGGGAATCGGAGATACGCAGTATTTT.

This chain uses TRBV2 with TRBJ1-2, with 11 bases fitting TRBD1. This CDR3 contains 17 residues. J was trimmed by 12 bases and V by 2 bases; bases with no gene match: 17. Germline CDR1 is SNHLY and CDR2 is FYNNEI. CDR3 coding DNA: TGTGCCAGCAGTGAAAGGGGACCCTGGACAGGGGGCAACCAAAACACCTTC. Its translation is CASSERGPWTGGNQNTF.

This clone was observed a few times. V is TRBV9 and J is TRBJ1-4, with 10 nucleotides matching TRBD1. Germline assignment: CDR1 SGDLS and CDR2 YYNGEE. The junction had 9 bases not matched to a gene; V was cut back by 4 bases and J by 6 bases. The CDR3 is made up of 16 amino acids. In DNA, the CDR3 is TGTGCCAGCAGCATGGCCCCCGGGACAGGGGATGAAAAACTGTTTTTT. It encodes CASSMAPGTGDEKLFF.

This clone was counted a single time. V gene TRBV19 combines with J gene TRBJ2-5; 11 positions match TRBD2. V was pared by 3 bases and J by 4 bases, with 4 bases of the junction left unmatched. This CDR3 is built from 15 residues. From germline, CDR1 is LNHDA and CDR2 SQIVND (reference sequence). In DNA, the CDR3 is TGTGCCAGTAGTATGAGACTAGCGGGGATAGAGACCCAGTACTTC. This codes for CASSMRLAGIETQYF. Full variable domain (remainder filled in from reference TRBV19 and TRBJ2-5): DGGITQSPKYLFRKEGQNVTLSCEQNLNHDAMYWYRQDPGQGLRLIYYSQIVNDFQKGDIAEGYSVSREKKESFPLTVTSAQKNPTAFYLCASSMRLAGIETQYFGPGTRLLVL.

The chain employs TRBV28 and TRBJ2-3; TRBD1 matches at 8 bases. The CDR3 length is 14 residues. Trimming removed 4 bases from V and 5 bases from J; junction bases left unmatched: 5. Germline CDR1 and CDR2: MDHEN and SYDVKM. Here the CDR3 DNA reads TGTGCCAGCAGTTCCAGGGGGCGCGGAGATACGCAGTATTTT. Translated, it gives CASSSRGRGDTQYF.

This clone appeared a few times. V usage is TRBV4-1 and J usage is TRBJ2-3, with a weak D call TRBD1 (6 bases). The CDR3 spans 14 residues. Germline CDR1 and CDR2: MGHRA and YSYEKL. The ends were cut back, 4 bases at V and 5 bases at J, with 13 bases in the middle. The CDR3 reads CASSLRGGGDTQYF. CDR3 sequence (DNA): TGCGCCAGCAGCCTAAGAGGGGGTGGAGATACGCAGTATTTT.

This clone was counted a few times. This rearrangement joins TRBV4-1 to TRBJ2-7; no definite D call. This CDR3 spans 14 amino acids. V lost 4 bases to trimming and J lost 3 bases, with 13 bases between them. CDR1 is MGHRA, CDR2 YSYEKL, per germline. CDR3 nucleotides: TGCGCCAGCAGCCGCCTAACTTCTCTCTACGAGCAGTACTTC. It yields the protein CASSRLTSLYEQYF.